This TCR beta chain was sequenced in a study of OX40 agonist ivuxolimab in advanced cancers. About the study: Treatment of patients was with ivuxolimab, an agonistic anti-OX40 (CD134) antibody.

The protocol was immunoSEQ multiplex PCR, while the TCRdb copy is restricted to in-frame clones and leaves out a portion. The sample includes about 80,000 clones, around 93% of them seen just once. If patients had autoimmune disease history or systemic immunosuppression, they were excluded. CDR3 size: 15 residues. Germline assignment: CDR1 SGHAT and CDR2 FQNNGV. The J segment lost 3 bases and the V segment lost 1 base, leaving 5 bases of the junction unmatched. The sample consisted of CD4+ or CD8+ T cells sorted from blood, taken in a trial of the OX40 agonist ivuxolimab. The rearrangement links TRBV11-2 to TRBJ2-7; 8 bases align to TRBD1. This receptor was taken from an adult with an advanced solid tumor such as melanoma, head and neck, liver or kidney cancer. CDR3 coding DNA: TGTGCCAGCAGCTTAGGGGCAGGGGGCGGCTACGAGCAGTACTTC. As protein: CASSLGAGGGYEQYF.